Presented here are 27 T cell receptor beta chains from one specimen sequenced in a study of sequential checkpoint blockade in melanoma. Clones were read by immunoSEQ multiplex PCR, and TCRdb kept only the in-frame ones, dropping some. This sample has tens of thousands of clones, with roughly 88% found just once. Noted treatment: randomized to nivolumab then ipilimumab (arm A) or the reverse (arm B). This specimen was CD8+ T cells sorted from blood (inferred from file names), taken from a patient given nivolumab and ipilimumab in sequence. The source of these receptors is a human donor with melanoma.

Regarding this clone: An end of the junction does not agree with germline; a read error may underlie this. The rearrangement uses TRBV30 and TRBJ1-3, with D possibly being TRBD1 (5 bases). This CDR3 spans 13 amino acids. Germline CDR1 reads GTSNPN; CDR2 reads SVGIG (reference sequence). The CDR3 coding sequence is TGTGCCTGGAGTGTACAGGCCCACGGTCGGGTGGATTTT. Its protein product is CAWSVQAHGRVDF.

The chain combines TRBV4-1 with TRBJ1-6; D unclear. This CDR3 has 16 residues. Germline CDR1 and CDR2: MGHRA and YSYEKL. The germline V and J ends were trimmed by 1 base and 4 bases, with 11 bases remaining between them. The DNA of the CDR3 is TGCGCCAGCAGCCAAGTAGTCGTTACGTATAATTCACCCCTCCACTTT. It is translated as CASSQVVVTYNSPLHF.

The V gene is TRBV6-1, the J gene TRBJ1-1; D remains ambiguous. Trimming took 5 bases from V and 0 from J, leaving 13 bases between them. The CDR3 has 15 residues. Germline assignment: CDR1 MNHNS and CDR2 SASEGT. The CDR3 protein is CASSSQVGMNTEAFF. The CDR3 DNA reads TGTGCCAGCAGTTCCCAGGTTGGTATGAACACTGAAGCTTTCTTT.

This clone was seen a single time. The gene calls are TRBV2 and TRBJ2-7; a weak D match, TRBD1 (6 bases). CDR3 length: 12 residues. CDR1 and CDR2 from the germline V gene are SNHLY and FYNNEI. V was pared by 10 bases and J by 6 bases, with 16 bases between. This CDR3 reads CATQGQRAEQYF. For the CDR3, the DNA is TGTGCCACCCAAGGACAGAGGGCCGAGCAGTACTTC. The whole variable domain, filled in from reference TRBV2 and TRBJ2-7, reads EPEVTQTPSHQVTQMGQEVILRCVPISNHLYFYWYRQILGQKVEFLVSFYNNEISEKSEIFDDQFSVERPDGSNFTLKIRSTKLEDSAMYFCATQGQRAEQYFGPGTRLTVT.

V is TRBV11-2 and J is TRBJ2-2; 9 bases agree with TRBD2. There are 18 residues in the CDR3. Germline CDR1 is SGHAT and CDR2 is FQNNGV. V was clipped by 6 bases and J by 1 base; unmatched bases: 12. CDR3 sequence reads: CASSPLEWREGNTGELFF. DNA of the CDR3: TGTGCCAGCAGTCCATTGGAGTGGCGGGAGGGGAACACCGGGGAGCTGTTTTTT.

The CDR3 loop is CASSYTGGNQPQHF. Here the CDR3 DNA reads TGTGCCAGCAGTTATACAGGGGGCAATCAGCCCCAGCATTTT. V and J are TRBV6-6 and TRBJ1-5; 7 bases agree with TRBD1. V shed 3 bases, J shed 2 bases, and the junction held 1 base outside the gene matches. There are 14 residues in the CDR3. Germline V CDR1 and CDR2: MNHNY, SVGAGI (reference sequence).

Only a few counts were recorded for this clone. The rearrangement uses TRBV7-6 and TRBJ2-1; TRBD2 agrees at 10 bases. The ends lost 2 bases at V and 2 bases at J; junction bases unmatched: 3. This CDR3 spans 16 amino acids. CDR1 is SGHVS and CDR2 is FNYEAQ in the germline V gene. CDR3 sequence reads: CASSLISGRTYNEQFF. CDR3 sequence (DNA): TGTGCCAGCAGCTTAATTAGCGGGAGGACCTACAATGAGCAGTTCTTC.

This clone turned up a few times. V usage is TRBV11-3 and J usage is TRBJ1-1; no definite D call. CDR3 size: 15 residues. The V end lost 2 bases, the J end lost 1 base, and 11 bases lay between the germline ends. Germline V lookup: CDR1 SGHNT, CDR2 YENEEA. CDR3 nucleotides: TGTGCCAGCAGCTTAAGCGGTAGGAGGAACACTGAAGCTTTCTTT. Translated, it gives CASSLSGRRNTEAFF.

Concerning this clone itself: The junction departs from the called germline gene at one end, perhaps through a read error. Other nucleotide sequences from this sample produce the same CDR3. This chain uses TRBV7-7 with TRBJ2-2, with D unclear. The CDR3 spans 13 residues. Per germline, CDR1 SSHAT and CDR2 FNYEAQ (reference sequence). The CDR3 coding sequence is TGTGCTAGCAGCCTTTCCGGGTCCGGGGAGCTGTTTTTT. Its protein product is CASSLSGSGELFF.

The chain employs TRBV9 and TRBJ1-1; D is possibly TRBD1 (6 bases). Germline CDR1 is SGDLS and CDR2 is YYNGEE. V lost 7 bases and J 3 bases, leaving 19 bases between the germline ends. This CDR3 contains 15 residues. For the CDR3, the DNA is TGTGCCAGCTCCCTTGTCAGGGGATTGGACACTGAAGCTTTCTTT. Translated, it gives CASSLVRGLDTEAFF.

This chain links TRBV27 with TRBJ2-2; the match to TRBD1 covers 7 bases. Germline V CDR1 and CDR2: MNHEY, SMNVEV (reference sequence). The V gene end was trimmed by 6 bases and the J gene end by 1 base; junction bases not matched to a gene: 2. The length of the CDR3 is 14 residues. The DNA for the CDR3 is TGTGCCAGCAGCTGGACAGGGAACACCGGGGAGCTGTTTTTT. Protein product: CASSWTGNTGELFF.

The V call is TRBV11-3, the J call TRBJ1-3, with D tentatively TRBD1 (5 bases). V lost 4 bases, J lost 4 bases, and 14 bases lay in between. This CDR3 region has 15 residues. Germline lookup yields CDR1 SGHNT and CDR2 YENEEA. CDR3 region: CASSSKTDSGNTIYF. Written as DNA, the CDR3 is TGTGCCAGCAGCTCCAAGACAGACTCCGGAAACACCATATATTTT.

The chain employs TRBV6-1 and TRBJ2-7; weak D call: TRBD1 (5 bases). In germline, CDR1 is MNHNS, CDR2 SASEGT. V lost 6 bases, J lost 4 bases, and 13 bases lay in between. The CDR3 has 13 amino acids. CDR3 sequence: CASSPRQFYEQYV. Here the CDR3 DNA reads TGTGCCAGCAGCCCCAGACAGTTTTACGAGCAGTACGTC.

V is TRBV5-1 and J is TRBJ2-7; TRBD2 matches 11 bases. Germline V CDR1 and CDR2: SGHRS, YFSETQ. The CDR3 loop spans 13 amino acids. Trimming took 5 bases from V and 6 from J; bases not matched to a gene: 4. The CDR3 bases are TGCGCCAGCAGTCTAGCGGGAGGTCCCGAGCAGTACTTC. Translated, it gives CASSLAGGPEQYF.

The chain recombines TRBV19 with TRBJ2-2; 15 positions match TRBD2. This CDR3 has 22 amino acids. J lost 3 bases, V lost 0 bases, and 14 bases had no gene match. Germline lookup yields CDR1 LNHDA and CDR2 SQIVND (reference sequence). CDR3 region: CASSIDPGVWTSGRADTGELFF. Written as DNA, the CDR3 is TGTGCCAGTAGTATAGACCCAGGGGTCTGGACTAGCGGGAGGGCCGACACCGGGGAGCTGTTTTTT.

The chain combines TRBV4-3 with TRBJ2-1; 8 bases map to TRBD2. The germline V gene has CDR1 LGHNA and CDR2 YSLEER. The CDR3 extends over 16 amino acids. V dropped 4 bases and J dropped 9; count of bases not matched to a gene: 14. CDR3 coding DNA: TGCGCCAGCAGCCTCGGGGGGAGCGGGAGTTCTGGTGAGCAGTTCTTC. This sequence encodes CASSLGGSGSSGEQFF.

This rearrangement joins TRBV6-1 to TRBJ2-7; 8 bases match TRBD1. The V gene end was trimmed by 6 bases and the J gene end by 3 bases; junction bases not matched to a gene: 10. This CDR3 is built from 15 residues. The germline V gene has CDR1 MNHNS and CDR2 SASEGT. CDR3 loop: CASSEWGQALYEQYV. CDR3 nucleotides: TGTGCCAGCAGCGAATGGGGACAGGCTCTCTACGAGCAGTACGTC.

The CDR3 coding sequence is TGTGCCAGCAGTTTACCAGGGGGAAACTATGGCTACACCTTC. Its translation: CASSLPGGNYGYTF. V is TRBV28 and J is TRBJ1-2; 7 bases agree with TRBD1. The CDR3 is made up of 14 amino acids. Germline V gene data show CDR1 as MDHEN and CDR2 as SYDVKM. The V and J ends lost 2 bases and 2 bases, in that order; junction bases with no gene match: 2.

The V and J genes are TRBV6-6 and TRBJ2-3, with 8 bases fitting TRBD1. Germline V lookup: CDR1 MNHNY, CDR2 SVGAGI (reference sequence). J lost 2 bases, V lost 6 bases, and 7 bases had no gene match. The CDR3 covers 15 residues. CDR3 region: CASRSRTGNTDTQYF. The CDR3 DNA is TGTGCCAGCAGATCCCGGACAGGGAACACAGATACGCAGTATTTT.

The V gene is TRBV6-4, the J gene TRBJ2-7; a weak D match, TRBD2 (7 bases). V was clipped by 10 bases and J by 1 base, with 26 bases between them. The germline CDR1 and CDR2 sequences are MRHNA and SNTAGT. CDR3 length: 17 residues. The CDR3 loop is CATSPRGLAGDSYEQYF. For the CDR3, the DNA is TGTGCCACCTCCCCCCGGGGGCTGGCGGGAGATTCCTACGAGCAGTACTTC.

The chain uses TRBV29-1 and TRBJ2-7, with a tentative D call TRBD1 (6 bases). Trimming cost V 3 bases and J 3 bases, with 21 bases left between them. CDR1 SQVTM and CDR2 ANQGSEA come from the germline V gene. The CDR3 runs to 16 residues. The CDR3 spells CSVDGVSRGGDYEQYF. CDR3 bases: TGCAGCGTTGATGGAGTGAGCAGGGGCGGTGACTACGAGCAGTACTTC.

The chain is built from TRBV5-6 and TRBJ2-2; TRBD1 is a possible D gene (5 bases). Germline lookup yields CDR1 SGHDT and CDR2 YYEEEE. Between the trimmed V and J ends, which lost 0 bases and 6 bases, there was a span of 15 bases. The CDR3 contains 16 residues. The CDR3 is CASSLEGVRWSGELFF. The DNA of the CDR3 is TGTGCCAGCAGCTTGGAAGGGGTTCGGTGGTCCGGGGAGCTGTTTTTT.

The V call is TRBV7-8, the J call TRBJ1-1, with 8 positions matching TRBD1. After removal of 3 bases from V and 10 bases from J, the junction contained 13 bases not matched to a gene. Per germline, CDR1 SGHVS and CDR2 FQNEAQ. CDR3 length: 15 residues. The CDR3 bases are TGTGCCAGCAGCTTGGCAACGGCAGGGGGCCTCGGAGCTTTCTTT. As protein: CASSLATAGGLGAFF.

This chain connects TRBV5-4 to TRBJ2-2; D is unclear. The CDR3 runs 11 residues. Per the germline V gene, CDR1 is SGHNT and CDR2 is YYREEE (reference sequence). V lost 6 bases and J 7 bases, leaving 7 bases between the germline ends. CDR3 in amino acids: CASTRGGELFF. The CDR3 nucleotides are TGTGCCAGCACCCGAGGCGGGGAGCTGTTTTTT.

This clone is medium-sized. CDR3 sequence reads: CASSDGAGGTDTQYF. The CDR3 coding sequence is TGTGCCAGCAGTGATGGGGCAGGGGGCACAGATACGCAGTATTTT. The chain recombines TRBV6-1 with TRBJ2-3, with D maybe TRBD1 (6 bases). The V gene lost 3 bases and the J gene lost 1 base, with 11 bases spanning the gap. The CDR3 contains 15 residues. CDR1 is MNHNS and CDR2 is SASEGT in the germline V gene.

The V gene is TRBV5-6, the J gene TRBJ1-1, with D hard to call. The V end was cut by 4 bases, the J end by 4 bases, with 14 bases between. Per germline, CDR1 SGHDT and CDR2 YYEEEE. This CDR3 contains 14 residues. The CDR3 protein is CASSPAGITTEAFF. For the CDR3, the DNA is TGTGCCAGCAGCCCGGCCGGGATAACCACTGAAGCTTTCTTT.

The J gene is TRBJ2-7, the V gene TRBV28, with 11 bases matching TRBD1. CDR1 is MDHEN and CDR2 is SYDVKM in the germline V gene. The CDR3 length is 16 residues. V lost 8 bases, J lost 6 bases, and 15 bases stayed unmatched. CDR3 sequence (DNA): TGTGCCAGCCGACCTTTACCGGGACAGGGGGTGAGCGAGCAGTACTTC. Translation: CASRPLPGQGVSEQYF.